Reported below is one T cell receptor beta chain. No antigen is known for it. This sample is drawn from a study of identical twins. The germline gives CDR1 SGHKS, CDR2 YYEKEE (reference sequence). The CDR3 extends over 15 amino acids. V was cut by 4 bases and J by 6 bases, with 16 bases left in between. Addition of a universal primer site occurred through template switching, and cDNA carried unique molecular identifiers. A single record per CDR3 protein comes from TCRdb applying MiXCR to the 5' RACE reads. The sample lists approximately 890,000 distinct CDR3 sequences, about 12% seen once, with 1.5% to 2% in the top ten. Overall study findings and caveats: Out-of-frame alpha sequences common to twins exhibited an excess of low generation probability.

The sample was also reused in another study, on yellow fever vaccine responses in identical twins. Turning to that study: Twin vaccine T cell responses reportedly seemed partly convergent, partly personalized.

The receptor was isolated from a woman between 18 and 30 years old in good health. Input material: PBMCs. The chain recombines TRBV5-5 with TRBJ2-2, with D maybe TRBD1 (5 bases). This CDR3 is CASSPGLGLAGELFF. The CDR3 DNA is TGTGCCAGCAGCCCAGGGCTAGGTCTCGCCGGGGAGCTGTTTTTT.